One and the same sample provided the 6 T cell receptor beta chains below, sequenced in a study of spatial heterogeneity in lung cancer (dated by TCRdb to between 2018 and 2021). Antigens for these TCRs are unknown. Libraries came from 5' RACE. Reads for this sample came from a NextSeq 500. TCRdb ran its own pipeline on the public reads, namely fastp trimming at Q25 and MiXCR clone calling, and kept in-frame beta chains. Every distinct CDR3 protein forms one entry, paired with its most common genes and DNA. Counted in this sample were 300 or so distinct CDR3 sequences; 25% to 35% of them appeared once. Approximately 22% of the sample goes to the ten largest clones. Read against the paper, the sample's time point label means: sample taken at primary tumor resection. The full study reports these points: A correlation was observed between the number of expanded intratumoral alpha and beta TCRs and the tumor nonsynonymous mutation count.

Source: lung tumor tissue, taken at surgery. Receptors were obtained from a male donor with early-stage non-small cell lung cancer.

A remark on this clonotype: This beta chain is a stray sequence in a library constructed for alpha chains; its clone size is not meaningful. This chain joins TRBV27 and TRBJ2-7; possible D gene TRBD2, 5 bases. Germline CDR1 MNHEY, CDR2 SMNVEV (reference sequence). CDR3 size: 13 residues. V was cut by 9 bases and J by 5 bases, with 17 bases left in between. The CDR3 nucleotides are TGTGCCAGTAAGAGGGTGGGTTCCCACGAGCAGTACTTC. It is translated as CASKRVGSHEQYF.

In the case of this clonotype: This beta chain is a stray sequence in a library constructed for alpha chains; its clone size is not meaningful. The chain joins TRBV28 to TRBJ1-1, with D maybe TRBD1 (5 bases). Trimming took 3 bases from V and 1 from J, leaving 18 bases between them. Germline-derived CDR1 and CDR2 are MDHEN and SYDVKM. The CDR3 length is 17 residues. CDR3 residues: CASSFLPGHTQNTEAFF. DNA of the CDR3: TGTGCCAGCAGTTTTCTTCCTGGACATACACAGAACACTGAAGCTTTCTTT.

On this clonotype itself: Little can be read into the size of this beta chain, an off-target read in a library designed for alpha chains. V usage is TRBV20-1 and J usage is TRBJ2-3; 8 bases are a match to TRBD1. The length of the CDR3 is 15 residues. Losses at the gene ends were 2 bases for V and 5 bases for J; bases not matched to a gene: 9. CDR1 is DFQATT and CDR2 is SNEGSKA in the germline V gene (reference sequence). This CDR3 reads CSARIRAGGLDTQYF. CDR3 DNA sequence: TGCAGTGCTAGAATTAGGGCAGGGGGCTTAGATACGCAGTATTTT.

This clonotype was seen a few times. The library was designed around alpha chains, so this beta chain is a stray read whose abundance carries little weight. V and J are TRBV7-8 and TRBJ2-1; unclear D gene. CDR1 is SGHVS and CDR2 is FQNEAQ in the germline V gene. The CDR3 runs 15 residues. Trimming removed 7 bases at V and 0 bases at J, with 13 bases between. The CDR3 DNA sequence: TGTGCCAGCATCATACAGCCGAGCTCCTACAATGAGCAGTTCTTC. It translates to CASIIQPSSYNEQFF.

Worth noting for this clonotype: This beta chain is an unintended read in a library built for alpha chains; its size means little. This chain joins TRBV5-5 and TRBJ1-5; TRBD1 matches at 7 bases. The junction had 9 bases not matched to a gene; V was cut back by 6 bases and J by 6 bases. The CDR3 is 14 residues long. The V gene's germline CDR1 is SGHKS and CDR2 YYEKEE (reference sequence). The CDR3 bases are TGTGCCAGCAACCGACAGGGAGTGGGTCAGCCCCAGCATTTT. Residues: CASNRQGVGQPQHF.

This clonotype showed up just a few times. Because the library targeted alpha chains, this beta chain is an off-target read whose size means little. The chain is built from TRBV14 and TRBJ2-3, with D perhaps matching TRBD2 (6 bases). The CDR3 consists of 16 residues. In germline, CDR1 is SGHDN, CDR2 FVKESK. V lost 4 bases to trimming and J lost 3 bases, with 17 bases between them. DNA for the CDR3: TGTGCCAGCAGCCGAATGAACTTCGGAGGGACAGATACGCAGTATTTT. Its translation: CASSRMNFGGTDTQYF. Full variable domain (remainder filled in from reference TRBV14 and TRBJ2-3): EAGVTQFPSHSVIEKGQTVTLRCDPISGHDNLYWYRRVMGKEIKFLLHFVKESKQDESGMPNNRFLAERTGGTYSTLKVQPAELEDSGVYFCASSRMNFGGTDTQYFGPGTRLTVL.